This TCR beta chain was captured in a study of human T cells and chemical hapten exposure. This clonotype was observed many times. In the original analysis: The median was roughly 95,000 TCRs per sample, ranging 23,224 to 690,600. Each CDR3 protein gets one entry after TCRdb re-called the RACE reads with MiXCR. Here the V and J calls rest on TCRdb's processing, not on the authors' analysis. This sample has some 180,000 distinct CDR3 sequences, with 20% to 25% found just once. V lost 6 bases and J lost 4; bases outside the gene matches: 1. CDR3 length equals 14 residues. The germline CDR1 and CDR2 sequences are SNHLY and FYNNEI. The time point was: patch test 1, 2 weeks after DPC sensitization. The treatment was: therapeutic diphenylcyclopropenone sensitization with weekly scalp DPC.

The sequenced sample was whole blood, obtained in connection with sensitization to the hapten diphenylcyclopropenone (DPC). This rearrangement joins TRBV2 to TRBJ2-2; TRBD2 aligns across 11 bases. This clonotype was sampled from a woman in her forties or fifties with alopecia areata. Some clones in this sample may be carry-over from other donors' samples. The CDR3 DNA reads as TGTGCCAGCAGCGGACTAGCGGGCACCGGGGAGCTGTTTTTT. Translated: CASSGLAGTGELFF.